The clone carrying this T cell receptor (beta chain) showed up many times. Antigen unknown. The source of the sample is a study of CD8 T cells in ankylosing spondylitis. For TCR beta, libraries came from quantitative 5'-RACE with molecular barcodes. TCRdb called the 5' RACE reads again in MiXCR, with one record for every CDR3 protein. Altogether some 42,000 distinct CDR3 sequences are present, less than 3% being singletons, with the ten largest covering 4.6%. Notes on the study in general: Ankylosing spondylitis blood seemed to carry a telltale TCR beta motif made of several highly homologous variants.

This sequence was found in a male donor with ankylosing spondylitis or in good health (not recorded which). Sequencing was performed on blood, either unsorted or a sorted T cell fraction (not recorded which).

The CDR3 loop is CASSAGSSSYNEQFF. CDR3 DNA: TGTGCCAGCAGCGCCGGGAGTAGCTCCTACAATGAGCAGTTCTTC. The chain couples TRBV9 to TRBJ2-1; perhaps TRBD2 as D (6 bases). Trimming shortened V by 3 bases and J by 0 bases, and 10 bases separated the two germline ends. This CDR3 has 15 residues. CDR1 and CDR2 (germline): SGDLS, YYNGEE.